The clone carrying this T cell receptor beta chain is labeled as medium-sized. The data were taken from a study of molecular identifiers for immune sequencing clone quantification. TCRdb reprocessed the PCR reads via MiXCR and lists one record per CDR3 protein. This sample has about 9,800 distinct CDR3 sequences; 15% to 20% occur once, and the top ten carry around 1.5%. Germline CDR1 reads MNHEY; CDR2 reads SMNVEV (reference sequence). The CDR3 extends over 13 amino acids. V was pared by 2 bases and J by 7 bases, with 11 bases between. The gene calls are TRBV27 and TRBJ1-1, with D possibly matching TRBD1 (5 bases). This sequence originates from a human donor in good health. Some libraries in this study had Jurkat cell RNA spiked in. Sequencing used naive CD8+ T cells from blood, with Jurkat cell RNA spiked in. Sample subset: FACS-sorted CD8+CD4-CCR7+CD45RA+ naive T cells. The CDR3 DNA reads as TGTGCCAGCAGTTTAGGGGCGACGAGTGAAGCTTTCTTT. It codes for CASSLGATSEAFF.